Below, 17 T cell receptor beta chains from the same sample are listed, as sequenced in a study of cytomegalovirus exposure and HLA in healthy donors. Use of 60 Vbeta and 13 Jbeta primers characterized the PCR. Using immunoSEQ multiplex PCR, the repertoire was profiled, and TCRdb retains in-frame clones only, with some absent. The data show about 170,000 clones, about 82% seen once. Sequenced input: PBMCs. The receptors were gathered from a female donor in good health and CMV-seronegative.

V is TRBV4-2 and J is TRBJ2-5; unclear D gene. Germline lookup yields CDR1 LGHNA and CDR2 YNFKEQ. Deletions cut 4 bases from V and 5 bases from J, with 14 bases between. The CDR3 has 14 amino acids. CDR3 bases: TGTGCCAGCAGCCCAGAGTCCAGGCTGGAGACCCAGTACTTC. It specifies CASSPESRLETQYF.

The gene calls are TRBV18 and TRBJ1-5; maybe TRBD1 (5 bases). Germline V CDR1 and CDR2: KGHSH, LQKENI. Deletions cut 2 bases from V and 0 bases from J, with 11 bases between. The CDR3 contains 16 residues. The CDR3 here is CASSPGVQVSNQPQHF. The CDR3 nucleotides are TGTGCCAGCTCACCAGGTGTACAGGTTAGCAATCAGCCCCAGCATTTT.

In its sample, this clone was seen a few times. The chain carries TRBV6-1 and TRBJ1-1; tentatively, D is TRBD1 (5 bases). CDR3 size: 16 residues. The germline gives CDR1 MNHNS, CDR2 SASEGT. V was cut by 4 bases and J by 1 base, with 16 bases left in between. CDR3: CASSGPRQLWNTEAFF. The CDR3 DNA sequence: TGTGCCAGCAGTGGACCGCGACAGCTTTGGAACACTGAAGCTTTCTTT.

V is TRBV19 and J is TRBJ2-7; 7 nucleotides match TRBD1. V lost 6 bases and J lost 3; bases outside the gene matches: 17. There are 17 residues in the CDR3. Germline V gene lookup returns CDR1 LNHDA and CDR2 SQIVND (reference sequence). Written as DNA, the CDR3 is TGTGCCAGTAGCCATCGGGGCCTCCGGGACAGTCACTACGAGCAGTACTTC. Its protein is CASSHRGLRDSHYEQYF.

The V gene is TRBV7-2, the J gene TRBJ2-1; 12 bases are shared with TRBD2. The CDR3 length is 17 residues. V shed 2 bases, J shed 8 bases, and the junction held 10 bases outside the gene matches. Germline lookup yields CDR1 SGHTA and CDR2 FQGNSA. This chain's CDR3 is CASSLWKPLAGGHEQFF. The CDR3, as DNA: TGTGCCAGCAGCTTATGGAAACCCCTAGCGGGAGGGCATGAGCAGTTCTTC.

J is TRBJ1-2 and V is TRBV9, with 7 nucleotides matching TRBD1. Germline CDR1 is SGDLS and CDR2 is YYNGEE. With V trimmed by 4 bases and J by 8 bases, 8 bases remained unmatched. The CDR3 extends over 13 amino acids. CDR3 bases: TGTGCCAGCAGCCCCGGGACAGTGGGAGGCTACACCTTC. It specifies CASSPGTVGGYTF.

The chain has TRBV29-1 and TRBJ1-1; perhaps TRBD1 as D (6 bases). CDR1 is SQVTM and CDR2 is ANQGSEA in the germline V gene. With 3 bases removed from V and 0 bases from J, the gap between germline ends came to 11 bases. This CDR3 region has 14 residues. CDR3 protein: CSVEDDRMNTEAFF. Written as DNA, the CDR3 is TGCAGCGTTGAGGACGACAGGATGAACACTGAAGCTTTCTTT.

The gene calls are TRBV9 and TRBJ2-5; tentative D call: TRBD1 (6 bases). The ends were cut back, 3 bases at V and 1 base at J, with 10 bases in the middle. Germline V gives CDR1 SGDLS, CDR2 YYNGEE. The CDR3 consists of 14 residues. CDR3 in DNA: TGTGCCAGCAGCGCGGACAGATTCCAAGAGACCCAGTACTTC. Translation gives CASSADRFQETQYF.

The V call is TRBV7-2, the J call TRBJ2-3, with a weak D call TRBD2 (5 bases). Germline loops: CDR1 SGHTA, CDR2 FQGNSA. The CDR3 runs to 13 residues. Trimming cost V 3 bases and J 1 base, with 5 bases left between them. The CDR3 reads CASSLGGTDTQYF. The CDR3, as DNA: TGTGCCAGCAGCTTGGGAGGCACAGATACGCAGTATTTT.

The chain carries TRBV10-1 and TRBJ2-3, with a weak D call TRBD2 (6 bases). CDR3 length: 15 amino acids. V lost 9 bases and J lost 0, with 16 bases in between. CDR1 is WNHNN and CDR2 is SYGVQD in the germline V gene (reference sequence). The CDR3 here is CARWDRGCSTDTQYF. The CDR3 DNA follows: TGCGCCAGATGGGACCGGGGGTGTAGCACAGATACGCAGTATTTT.

The CDR3 DNA reads TGCGCCAGCTGGGGGGAAGCGGCCGGGGAGCTGTTTTTT. Translated, it gives CASWGEAAGELFF. The V and J genes are TRBV10-1 and TRBJ2-2; D is possibly TRBD2 (6 bases). The CDR3 is made up of 13 amino acids. The V end was cut by 8 bases, the J end by 6 bases, with 13 bases between. The germline gives CDR1 WNHNN, CDR2 SYGVQD (reference sequence).

The rearrangement uses TRBV7-9 and TRBJ1-5; no reliable D call. V lost 5 bases and J 2 bases, leaving 16 bases between the germline ends. The CDR3 contains 16 residues. CDR1 is SEHNR and CDR2 is FQNEAQ in the germline V gene (reference sequence). The DNA for the CDR3 is TGTGCCAGCAGCCCCCTCGACCGGAGCGGCAATCAGCCCCAGCATTTT. Residues: CASSPLDRSGNQPQHF. The complete variable domain, with remaining parts taken from reference TRBV7-9 and TRBJ1-5, reads DTGVSQNPRHKITKRGQNVTFRCDPISEHNRLYWYRQTLGQGPEFLTYFQNEAQLEKSRLLSDRFSAERPKGSFSTLEIQRTEQGDSAMYLCASSPLDRSGNQPQHFGDGTRLSIL.

This rearrangement joins TRBV15 to TRBJ2-3; D might be TRBD2 (6 bases). The V gene's germline CDR1 is LNHNV and CDR2 YYDKDF (reference sequence). The CDR3 runs to 15 residues. V was pared by 8 bases and J by 2 bases, with 17 bases between. CDR3 in amino acids: CATPGGAIITDTQYF. The CDR3 DNA reads as TGTGCCACCCCCGGGGGTGCGATAATCACAGATACGCAGTATTTT.

This clone has a handful of counts. The chain employs TRBV6-1 and TRBJ1-1; D is perhaps TRBD1 (6 bases). The V and J ends lost 4 bases and 4 bases respectively, with 19 bases between them. Germline values: CDR1 MNHNS, CDR2 SASEGT. CDR3 length: 16 residues. This chain's CDR3 is CASSVRGSRPSTEAFF. In nucleotides, the CDR3 is TGTGCCAGCAGTGTTAGGGGGAGTCGGCCGTCCACTGAAGCTTTCTTT.

The chain is built from TRBV5-1 and TRBJ1-1, with 11 bases matching TRBD1. J lost 4 bases, V lost 7 bases, and 12 bases had no gene match. This CDR3 has 16 amino acids. Germline CDR1 and CDR2: SGHRS and YFSETQ. CDR3 sequence (DNA): TGCGCCAGCGAAGGAGGACAGGGGGCATCGGGCACTGAAGCTTTCTTT. Translation: CASEGGQGASGTEAFF. Using reference TRBV5-1 and TRBJ1-1 for the parts outside the CDR3, the full variable domain is KAGVTQTPRYLIKTRGQQVTLSCSPISGHRSVSWYQQTPGQGLQFLFEYFSETQRNKGNFPGRFSGRQFSNSRSEMNVSTLELGDSALYLCASEGGQGASGTEAFFGQGTRLTVV.

The V and J genes are TRBV7-9 and TRBJ1-2; 7 bases agree with TRBD1. The CDR3 loop spans 15 amino acids. Germline values: CDR1 SEHNR, CDR2 FQNEAQ (reference sequence). V gave up 5 bases and J gave up 1 base; unmatched junction bases: 7. CDR3 coding DNA: TGTGCCAGCAGCCCCATTGGGGACAGTAACTATGGCTACACCTTC. It yields the protein CASSPIGDSNYGYTF.

This clone showed up just once. This chain joins TRBV28 and TRBJ2-1; 9 bases align to TRBD1. CDR1 MDHEN and CDR2 SYDVKM come from the germline V gene. V dropped 5 bases and J dropped 9; count of bases not matched to a gene: 11. CDR3 length: 15 residues. The CDR3 region is CASSTSGQGRVEQFF. The CDR3 DNA follows: TGTGCCAGCAGTACATCGGGACAGGGACGAGTTGAGCAGTTCTTC.